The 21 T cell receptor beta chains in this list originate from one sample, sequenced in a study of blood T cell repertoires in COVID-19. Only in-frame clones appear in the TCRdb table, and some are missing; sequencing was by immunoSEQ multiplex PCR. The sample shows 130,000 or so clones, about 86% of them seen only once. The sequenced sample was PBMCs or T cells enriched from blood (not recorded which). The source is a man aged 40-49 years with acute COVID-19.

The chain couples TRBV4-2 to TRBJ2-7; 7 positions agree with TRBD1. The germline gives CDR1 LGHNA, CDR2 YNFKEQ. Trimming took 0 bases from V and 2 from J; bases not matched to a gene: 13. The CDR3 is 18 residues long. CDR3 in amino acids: CASSQDLSTGASTYEQYF. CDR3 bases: TGTGCCAGCAGCCAAGATTTGAGCACAGGGGCCTCCACCTACGAGCAGTACTTC.

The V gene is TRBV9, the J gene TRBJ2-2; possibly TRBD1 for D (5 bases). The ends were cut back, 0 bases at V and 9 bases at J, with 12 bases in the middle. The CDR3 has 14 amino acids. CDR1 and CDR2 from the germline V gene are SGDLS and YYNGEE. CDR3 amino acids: CASSVGAGARELFF. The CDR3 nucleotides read TGTGCCAGCAGCGTAGGGGCTGGGGCGAGGGAGCTGTTTTTT.

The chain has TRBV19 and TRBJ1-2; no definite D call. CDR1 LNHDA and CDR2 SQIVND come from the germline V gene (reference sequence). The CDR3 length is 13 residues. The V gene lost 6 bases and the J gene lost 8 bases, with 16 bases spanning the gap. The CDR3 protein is CASRTWAPGGYTF. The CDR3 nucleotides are TGTGCCAGTAGGACGTGGGCCCCGGGGGGCTACACCTTC.

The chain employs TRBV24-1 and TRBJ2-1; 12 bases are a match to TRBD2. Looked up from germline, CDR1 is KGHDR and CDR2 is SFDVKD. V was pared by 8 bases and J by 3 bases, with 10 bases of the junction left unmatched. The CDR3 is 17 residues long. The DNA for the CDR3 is TGTGCCACCATTAAAACTAGCGGGGGGATCAACTACAATGAGCAGTTCTTC. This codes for CATIKTSGGINYNEQFF.

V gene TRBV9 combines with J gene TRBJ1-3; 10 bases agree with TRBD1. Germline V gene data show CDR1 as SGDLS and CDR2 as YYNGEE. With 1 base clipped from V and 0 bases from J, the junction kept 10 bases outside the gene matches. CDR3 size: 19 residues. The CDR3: CASSVWGQGNPLSGNTIYF. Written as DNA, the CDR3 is TGTGCCAGCAGCGTATGGGGACAGGGGAACCCACTCTCTGGAAACACCATATATTTT.

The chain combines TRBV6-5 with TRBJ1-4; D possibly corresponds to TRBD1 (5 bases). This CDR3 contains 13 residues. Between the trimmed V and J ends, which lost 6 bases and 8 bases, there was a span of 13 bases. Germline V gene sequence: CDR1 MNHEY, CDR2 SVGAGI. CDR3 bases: TGTGCCAGCAGCCGGGGGGGAGACGAAAAACTGTTTTTT. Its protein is CASSRGGDEKLFF.

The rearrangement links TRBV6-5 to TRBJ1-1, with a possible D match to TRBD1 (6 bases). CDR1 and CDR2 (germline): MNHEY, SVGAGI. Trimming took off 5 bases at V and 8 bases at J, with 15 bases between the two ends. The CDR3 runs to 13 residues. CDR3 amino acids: CASSQGRGGEAFF. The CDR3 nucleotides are TGTGCCAGCAGTCAGGGGCGCGGGGGCGAAGCTTTCTTT.

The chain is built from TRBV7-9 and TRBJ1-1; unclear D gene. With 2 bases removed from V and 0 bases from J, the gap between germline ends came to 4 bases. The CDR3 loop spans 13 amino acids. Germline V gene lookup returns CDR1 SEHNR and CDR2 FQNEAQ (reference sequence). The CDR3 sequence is CASSLILNTEAFF. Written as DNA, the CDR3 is TGTGCCAGCAGCTTAATATTGAACACTGAAGCTTTCTTT.

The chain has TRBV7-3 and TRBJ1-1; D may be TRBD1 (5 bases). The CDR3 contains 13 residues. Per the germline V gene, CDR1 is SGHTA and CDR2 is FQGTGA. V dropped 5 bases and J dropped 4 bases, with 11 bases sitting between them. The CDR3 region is CASSQRGSTEAFF. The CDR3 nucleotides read TGTGCCAGCAGCCAAAGGGGTAGCACTGAAGCTTTCTTT.

The CDR3 sequence: CASSVGMNQPQHF. The CDR3 DNA follows: TGTGCCAGCAGCGTCGGGATGAATCAGCCCCAGCATTTT. The rearrangement joins TRBV9 to TRBJ1-5; D ambiguous. Looked up from germline, CDR1 is SGDLS and CDR2 is YYNGEE. This CDR3 is 13 amino acids long. Trimming shortened V by 2 bases and J by 4 bases, and 7 bases separated the two germline ends.

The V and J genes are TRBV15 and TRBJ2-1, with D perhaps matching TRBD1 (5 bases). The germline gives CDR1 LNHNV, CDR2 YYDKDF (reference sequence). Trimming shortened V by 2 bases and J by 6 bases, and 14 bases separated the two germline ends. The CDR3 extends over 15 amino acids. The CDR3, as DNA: TGTGCCACCAGCAGACCGACAGTCCAAAGCAATGAGCAGTTCTTC. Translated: CATSRPTVQSNEQFF.

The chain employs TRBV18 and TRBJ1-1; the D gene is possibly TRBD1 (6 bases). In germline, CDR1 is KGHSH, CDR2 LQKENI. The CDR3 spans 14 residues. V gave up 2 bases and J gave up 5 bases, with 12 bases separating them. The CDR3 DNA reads TGTGCCAGCTCACCAATAGGGGGTACTACTGAAGCTTTCTTT. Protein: CASSPIGGTTEAFF.

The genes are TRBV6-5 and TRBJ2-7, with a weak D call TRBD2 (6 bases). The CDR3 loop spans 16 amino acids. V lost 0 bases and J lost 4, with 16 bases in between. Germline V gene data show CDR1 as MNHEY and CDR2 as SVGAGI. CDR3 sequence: CASSYSGTAPPYEQYF. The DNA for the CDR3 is TGTGCCAGCAGTTACTCCGGGACTGCGCCTCCGTACGAGCAGTACTTC.

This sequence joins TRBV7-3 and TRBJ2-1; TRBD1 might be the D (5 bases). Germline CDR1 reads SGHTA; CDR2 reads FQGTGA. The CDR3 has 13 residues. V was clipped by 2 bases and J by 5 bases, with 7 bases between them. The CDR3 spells CASSLGANNEQFF. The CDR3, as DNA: TGTGCCAGCAGCTTAGGGGCGAACAATGAGCAGTTCTTC.

This CDR3 is CASSQGAVNQPQHF. The CDR3 region has the DNA TGTGCCAGCAGCCAGGGGGCAGTGAATCAGCCCCAGCATTTT. This sequence joins TRBV3-1 (or the pseudogene TRBV3-2) and TRBJ1-5; D is possibly TRBD1 (6 bases). Trimming stripped 3 bases from V and 4 bases from J, with 10 bases between. Germline CDR1 reads LGHDT; CDR2 reads YNNKEL (reference sequence). The CDR3 extends over 14 amino acids.

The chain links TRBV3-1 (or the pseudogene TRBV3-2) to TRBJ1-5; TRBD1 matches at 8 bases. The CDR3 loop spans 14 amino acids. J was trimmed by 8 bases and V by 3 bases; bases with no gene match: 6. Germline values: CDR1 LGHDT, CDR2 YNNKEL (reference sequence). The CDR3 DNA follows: TGTGCCAGCAGCCAGCAGGGGGCCAACAAGCCCCAGCATTTT. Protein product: CASSQQGANKPQHF.

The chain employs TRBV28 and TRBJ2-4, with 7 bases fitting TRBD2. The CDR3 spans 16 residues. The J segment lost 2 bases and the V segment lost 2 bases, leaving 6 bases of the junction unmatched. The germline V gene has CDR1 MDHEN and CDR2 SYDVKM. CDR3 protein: CASSLQGGSPKNIQYF. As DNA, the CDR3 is TGTGCCAGCAGTTTACAAGGCGGGAGCCCCAAAAACATTCAGTACTTC.

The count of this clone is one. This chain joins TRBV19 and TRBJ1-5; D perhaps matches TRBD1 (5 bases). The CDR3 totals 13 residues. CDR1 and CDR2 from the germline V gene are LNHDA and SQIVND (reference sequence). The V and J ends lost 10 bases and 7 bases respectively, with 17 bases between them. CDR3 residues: CATRGGEKQPQHF. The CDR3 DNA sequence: TGTGCCACCCGGGGGGGGGAGAAGCAGCCCCAGCATTTT.

CDR3 loop: CASKAVTGSYEQYF. CDR3 DNA sequence: TGCGCCAGCAAGGCCGTGACAGGATCCTACGAGCAGTACTTC. V is TRBV10-2 and J is TRBJ2-7; a possible D gene is TRBD1 (6 bases). The germline V gene has CDR1 WSHSY and CDR2 SAAADI. The V and J ends lost 7 bases and 1 base respectively, with 14 bases between them. The length of the CDR3 is 14 residues.

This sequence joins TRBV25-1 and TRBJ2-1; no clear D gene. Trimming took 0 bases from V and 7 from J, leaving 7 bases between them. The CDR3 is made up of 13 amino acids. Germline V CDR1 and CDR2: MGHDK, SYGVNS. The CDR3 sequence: CASSEYAENEQFF. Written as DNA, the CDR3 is TGTGCCAGCAGTGAATATGCCGAGAATGAGCAGTTCTTC.

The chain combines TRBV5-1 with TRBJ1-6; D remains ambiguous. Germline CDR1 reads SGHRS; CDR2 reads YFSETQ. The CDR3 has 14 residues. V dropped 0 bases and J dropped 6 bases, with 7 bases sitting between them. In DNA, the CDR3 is TGCGCCAGCAGCTTGGAACAGCTTAATTCACCCCTCCACTTT. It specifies CASSLEQLNSPLHF.